This record concerns one TCR beta chain sequence. This entry is derived from a study of shared clonotypes between healthy human individuals. The repertoire was sequenced with immunoSEQ multiplex PCR; TCRdb's copy has only in-frame clones and lacks some. The data contain 520,000 or so clones, around 79% of them singletons. CDR1 and CDR2 from the germline V gene are SGHKS and YYEKEE (reference sequence). CDR3 length: 14 residues. Trimming left V 4 bases short and J 1 base short, with 9 bases between. The rearrangement links TRBV5-5 to TRBJ1-5; no clear D gene. This TCR came from a woman in her thirties or forties in good health. Some clones in this sample may be carry-over from other donors' samples. The sequencing sample was made of PBMCs. Here the CDR3 reads CASSPLGSNQPQHF. CDR3 nucleotides: TGTGCCAGCAGCCCGCTGGGGAGCAATCAGCCCCAGCATTTT. The whole variable domain, remainder taken from reference TRBV5-5 and TRBJ1-5, is DAGVTQSPTHLIKTRGQQVTLRCSPISGHKSVSWYQQVLGQGPQFIFQYYEKEERGRGNFPDRFSARQFPNYSSELNVNALLLGDSALYLCASSPLGSNQPQHFGDGTRLSIL.